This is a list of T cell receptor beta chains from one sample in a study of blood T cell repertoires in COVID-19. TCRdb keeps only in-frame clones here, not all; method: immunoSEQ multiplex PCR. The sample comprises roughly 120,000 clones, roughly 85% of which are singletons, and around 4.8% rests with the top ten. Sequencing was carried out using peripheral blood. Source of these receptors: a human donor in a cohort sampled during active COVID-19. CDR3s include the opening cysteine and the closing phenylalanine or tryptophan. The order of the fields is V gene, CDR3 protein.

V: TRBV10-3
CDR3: CAISGTSGTDTQYF

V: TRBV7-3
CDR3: CASGLGGANEQFF

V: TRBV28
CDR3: CASSASRSGDTEAFF

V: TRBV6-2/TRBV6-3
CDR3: CASSYHGTSPSRETQYF

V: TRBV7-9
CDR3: CASSLRGRGGTNEKLFF

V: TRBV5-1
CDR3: CASRNDRGLGNTIYF

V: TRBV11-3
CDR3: CASSLDGRGSEYNEQFF

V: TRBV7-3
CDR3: CASRKTGNNEQFF

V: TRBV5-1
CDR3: CASRTSSGTDTQYF

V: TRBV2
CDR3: CASRTGDSDETQYF

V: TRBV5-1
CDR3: CASRPGTGKETQYF

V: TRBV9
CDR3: CASSVGLAVRYEQYF

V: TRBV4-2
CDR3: CASSQAGGGPSNQPQHF

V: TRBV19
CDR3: CASSIADRGYNSPLHF

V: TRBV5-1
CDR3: CASSLDGSSDEQYF

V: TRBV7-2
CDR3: CASSTRRGYEQFF

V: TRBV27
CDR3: CASSPGTGGNSGNTIYF

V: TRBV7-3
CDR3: CASSPFGGQEVSGANVLTF

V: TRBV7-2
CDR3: CASSLGAGVMADTQYF

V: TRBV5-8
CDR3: CASSPLTGQERTEAFF

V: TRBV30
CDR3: CAWTGSVRSEAFF

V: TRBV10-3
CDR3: CAISDGPTGGSGRNEQFF

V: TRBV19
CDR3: CASTSRAANTGELFF

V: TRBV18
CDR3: CASSPNQQGRGQPQHF

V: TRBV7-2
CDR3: CASTPAASGGTDTQYF

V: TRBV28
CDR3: CASSLVNTEAFF

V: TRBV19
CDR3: CASRLRTSGYEQYF

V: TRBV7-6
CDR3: CASSLARGLAGNKSYEQYF

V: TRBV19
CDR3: CASSTDRINQPQHF

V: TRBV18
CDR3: CASSAGQPGRTEAFF

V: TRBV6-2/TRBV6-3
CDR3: CASSYTGRARFETEAFF

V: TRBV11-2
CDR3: CASSLTESNTEAFF

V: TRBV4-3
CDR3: CASSQRGGGSEQYF

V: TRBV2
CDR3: CASSPYSGTGQETQYF

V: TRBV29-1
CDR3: CSVDRENYGYTF

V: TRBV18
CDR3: CASSQRLAGGYTQYF

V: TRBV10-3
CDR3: CAIREQDRDNNEQFF

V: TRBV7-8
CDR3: CASSLGTHSYGANVLTF

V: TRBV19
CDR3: CASSIGWRGRANTDTQYF

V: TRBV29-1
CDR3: CSVEVWGRNTEAFF

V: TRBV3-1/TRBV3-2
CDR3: CASSQDRSTDTQYF

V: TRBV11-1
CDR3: CASSSFQGFGYTF

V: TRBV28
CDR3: CASSSTTSGALGYTF

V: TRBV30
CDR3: CAWRNRVRTEAFF

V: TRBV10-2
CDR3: CASRNPGSRANEQFF

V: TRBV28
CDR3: CASRLNSIYGYTF

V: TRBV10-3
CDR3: CAISERAGLGGNTEAFF

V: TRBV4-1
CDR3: CASSQGQGLGTGELFF

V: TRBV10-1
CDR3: CASSLSIGQPQHF

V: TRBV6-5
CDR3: CASSSVTGGKQPQHF

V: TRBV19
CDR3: CASARGAGEKLFF

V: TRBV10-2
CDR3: CATMDRDANYGYTF

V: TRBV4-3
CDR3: CASSLGLTRPGGELFF

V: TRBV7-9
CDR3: CASSPDGGVYGYTF

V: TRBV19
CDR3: CASEAHSYNEQFF

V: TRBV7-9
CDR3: CASSFQVNTEAFF

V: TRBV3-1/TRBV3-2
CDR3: CASSLLRTELNTEAFF

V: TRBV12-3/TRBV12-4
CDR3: CASSWTSPYEQYF

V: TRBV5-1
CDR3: CASSLKGLGGTEAFF

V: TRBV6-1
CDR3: CASSEQQGAMETQYF